This is a list of T cell receptor beta chains from one sample in a study of blood T cell repertoires in COVID-19. Generated by immunoSEQ multiplex PCR, the TCRdb table keeps only in-frame clones and is missing some. Of some 510,000 clones listed, around nine tenths are singletons. The source material was PBMCs or T cells enriched from blood (not recorded which). These receptors were collected from a woman in her thirties or forties who had recovered from COVID-19. CDR3s include the opening cysteine and the closing phenylalanine or tryptophan.

>TRBJ2-1|TRBV5-1
CASSLGADYNEQFF
>TRBJ2-7|TRBV27
CASRPKEASGFYEQYF
>TRBJ2-7|TRBV11-3
CASSLGTGASSYEQYF
>TRBJ2-1|TRBV7-9
CASSFQANEQFF
>TRBJ1-1|TRBV7-9
CASSLISFSTEAFF
>TRBJ2-6|TRBV28
CASSLLGTGANVLTF
>TRBJ2-1|TRBV11-2
CASSSNSGRGGEQFF
>TRBJ2-5|TRBV9
CASSREGGETQYF
>TRBJ1-3|TRBV3-1/TRBV3-2
CASSQSGGGYTIYF
>TRBJ2-1|TRBV19
CASKLLADSYNEQFF
>TRBJ1-2|TRBV2
CASSPDWLNPETIYGYTF
>TRBJ2-2|TRBV4-3
CASSQERLAVLNTGELFF
>TRBJ1-2|TRBV7-9
CASSPPSGHIYYGYTF
>TRBJ2-3|TRBV18
CASSPLPSGSLREKDTQYF
>TRBJ2-7|TRBV10-3
CAIRTSGGGKEQYF
>TRBJ1-1|TRBV5-8
CASSPLWGQNTEAFF
>TRBJ1-5|TRBV19
CASSRGDGYNQPQHF
>TRBJ1-2|TRBV12-5
CASGPGRTTLWTF
>TRBJ2-1|TRBV6-2/TRBV6-3
CASSPQGGSYNEQFF
>TRBJ2-7|TRBV13
CASSPEGPAGYEQYF
>TRBJ1-3|TRBV7-9
CASSLVGAARPDSGNTIYF
>TRBJ1-4|TRBV2
CASSYVSGGLNEKLFF
>TRBJ2-1|TRBV4-1
CASSQVAGEQFF
>TRBJ2-1|TRBV21-1
CASSKNFVRVPGTSGIYEQFF
>TRBJ1-2|TRBV30
CARDWGRGGYTF
>TRBJ2-7|TRBV5-5
CASSRWEDEQYF
>TRBJ2-1|TRBV19
CASSNPSGKNNEQFF
>TRBJ2-1|TRBV6-5
CASSYSGRSVNEQFF
>TRBJ2-3|TRBV3-1/TRBV3-2
CASSQDGSRRLTDTQYF
>TRBJ2-1|TRBV10-3
CAISDLGGPAEQFF
>TRBJ2-5|TRBV6-5
CASRLEETQYF
>TRBJ1-2|TRBV11-3
CASSLDSDSNGYTF
>TRBJ2-3|TRBV29-1
CSVDGRGGTDTQYF
>TRBJ2-5|TRBV18
CASSPLGLADQETQYF
>TRBJ2-2|TRBV27
CASTLQGLAGGELFF
>TRBJ1-5|TRBV30
CAWSYGENQPQHF
>TRBJ2-1|TRBV15
CATSTSLGSSYNEQFF
>TRBJ2-1|TRBV10-2
CASSESHRVSANEQFF
>TRBJ2-5|TRBV11-2
CAGSSGGERETQYF